The present TCR beta chain was sequenced within a study of OX40 agonist ivuxolimab in advanced cancers. Findings of the study overall: Expanded peripheral T cells had an undetermined antigen specificity. At 0.1 to 3.0 mg/kg and by week 6, CD4+ and CD8+ T cells in the blood had expanded clonally.

The CDR3 runs to 15 residues. Germline V gives CDR1 MNHNS, CDR2 SASEGT. Germline trimming cut 2 bases from V and 5 bases from J; bases unmatched to any gene: 6. About this clone itself: Its target is not known.

Repertoires were generated with immunoSEQ multiplex PCR, while TCRdb's copy carries only in-frame clones and drops some. The table shows 61,000 or so clones, with about 88% occurring only once. The starting material was CD4+ or CD8+ T cells sorted from blood, obtained in a trial of the OX40 agonist ivuxolimab. V usage is TRBV6-1 and J usage is TRBJ2-5, with 9 bases identical to TRBD2. This receptor was identified in an adult with an advanced solid tumor such as melanoma, head and neck, liver or kidney cancer. The chain's CDR3 is CASSEMAGGMETQYF. CDR3 in DNA: TGTGCCAGCAGTGAAATGGCGGGGGGGATGGAGACCCAGTACTTC.